This T cell receptor beta chain is from a study of blood T cell repertoires in COVID-19. Across the study: Sources were T cells, B-cell-depleted T cells, or PBMCs; the material itself was cDNA or gDNA.

Per the authors' pipeline: Quantification of nucleated cells was approximated via reference gene primer amplification. Repertoires were generated with immunoSEQ multiplex PCR, while TCRdb's copy carries only in-frame clones and drops some. V, J and clone size are taken as reported in that table, and D and trimming were inferred from the DNA itself. The sample shows 450,000 or so clones, 70% to 90% of them seen only once. This CDR3 region has 17 residues. J gave up 0 bases and V 5 bases, and 11 bases lay outside the gene matches. Germline V gene data show CDR1 as SGHNT and CDR2 as YENEEA. Seattle researchers signed up patients amid active infection and tracked them longitudinally.

Sequencing was carried out using peripheral blood. This chain joins TRBV11-3 and TRBJ2-7; TRBD2 agrees at 9 bases. The sequence derives from a man in his late teens or twenties with COVID-19, enrolled during active disease. As DNA, the CDR3 is TGTGCCAGCAGCCAAACCCGCGCGGGAGGGCTCTCCTACGAGCAGTACTTC. It is translated as CASSQTRAGGLSYEQYF.